This T cell receptor beta chain was profiled in a study of T cell responses to AZD1222 COVID-19 vaccine. Study conclusions and caveats: Donor demographics were predominantly white British with a female majority; clonal diversity may be underestimated.

This CDR3 contains 13 residues. CDR1 and CDR2 from the germline V gene are MDHEN and SYDVKM. V gave up 4 bases and J gave up 6 bases, with 12 bases separating them. Turning to this clone: The antigen is not known. Distinct nucleotide sequences in the sample also encode this CDR3.

Profiled with immunoSEQ multiplex PCR; TCRdb holds only in-frame clones, not every one. The sample has approximately 300,000 clones, almost 95% seen once. Specimen: peripheral blood, collected 28 days after the second AZD1222 dose. The TCR originated in an adult who received the AZD1222 COVID-19 vaccine. J is TRBJ1-1 and V is TRBV28, with D maybe TRBD1 (6 bases). CDR3: CASSSPDRAEAFF. The CDR3 DNA is TGTGCCAGCAGTTCTCCGGACAGAGCTGAAGCTTTCTTT.